These 23 T cell receptor beta chains came from one sample sequenced in a study of T cell changes during pregnancy in multiple sclerosis. Using immunoSEQ multiplex PCR, the repertoire was profiled, and TCRdb retains in-frame clones only, with some absent. The data contain around 96,000 clones, about 94% of them singletons. Sequencing used peripheral blood, obtained in the third trimester of pregnancy. The receptors were gathered from a female donor with multiple sclerosis, enrolled in a pregnancy study.

The CDR3 nucleotides are TGTGCCAGCAGCCGCACAGGGGGAGGGCAGTACTTC. Encoded protein: CASSRTGGGQYF. The chain uses TRBV7-2 and TRBJ2-7; 8 nucleotides match TRBD1. Germline V CDR1 and CDR2: SGHTA, FQGNSA. Germline trimming cut 5 bases from V and 9 bases from J; bases unmatched to any gene: 6. The CDR3 is 12 residues long.

The V gene is TRBV7-9, the J gene TRBJ2-3; 7 bases align to TRBD2. The CDR3 sequence is 17 residues long. Germline V lookup: CDR1 SEHNR, CDR2 FQNEAQ (reference sequence). V gave up 5 bases and J gave up 3 bases; unmatched junction bases: 14. This CDR3 reads CASSPQHGGRHTDTQYF. CDR3 nucleotides: TGTGCCAGCAGCCCGCAGCATGGCGGGAGACATACAGATACGCAGTATTTT.

This chain joins TRBV19 and TRBJ2-7, with 9 nucleotides matching TRBD1. Germline V gene sequence: CDR1 LNHDA, CDR2 SQIVND (reference sequence). V lost 10 bases and J lost 4; bases outside the gene matches: 5. CDR3 length: 12 amino acids. The CDR3 region has the DNA TGTGCCACGGGACAGGGTGGATACGAGCAGTACTTC. Translated: CATGQGGYEQYF. Together with reference TRBV19 and TRBJ2-7, the CDR3 gives the full variable domain: DGGITQSPKYLFRKEGQNVTLSCEQNLNHDAMYWYRQDPGQGLRLIYYSQIVNDFQKGDIAEGYSVSREKKESFPLTVTSAQKNPTAFYLCATGQGGYEQYFGPGTRLTVT.

CDR3 bases: TGTGCCAGCAGCGTAGAGGGCGGGAGTCGCACCGGGGAGCTGTTTTTT. It translates to CASSVEGGSRTGELFF. The chain carries TRBV9 and TRBJ2-2; 7 nucleotides align to TRBD2. The trim removed 0 bases at V and 4 bases at J, leaving 6 bases unmatched. CDR3 length: 16 amino acids. From germline, CDR1 is SGDLS and CDR2 YYNGEE.

The V call is TRBV30, the J call TRBJ2-7; a possible D gene is TRBD2 (5 bases). The CDR3 is made up of 14 amino acids. Trimming pared 3 bases from V and 1 base from J, leaving 13 bases between. Germline assignment: CDR1 GTSNPN and CDR2 SVGIG (reference sequence). The CDR3 loop reads CAWSSGITSYEQYF. The CDR3 region has the DNA TGTGCCTGGAGCTCCGGGATAACTTCCTACGAGCAGTACTTC.

In its sample, this clone was seen a few times. This chain uses TRBV1 with TRBJ2-3; no DNA check was done on the table's D call, TRBD2. TRBV1 constitutes a pseudogene. CDR3 size: 16 residues. The CDR3 reads CTSSQDGLAGGGTQYF. CDR3 bases: TGCACCAGCAGCCAAGACGGACTAGCGGGAGGAGGTACGCAGTATTTT.

The gene calls are TRBV5-4 and TRBJ2-1; D remains ambiguous. This CDR3 spans 14 amino acids. In germline, CDR1 is SGHNT, CDR2 YYREEE (reference sequence). V was cut by 0 bases and J by 8 bases, with 12 bases left in between. DNA for the CDR3: TGTGCCAGCAGCTTGGATTCCGGGTTCCATGAGCAGTTCTTC. This translates into CASSLDSGFHEQFF.

This clone appeared a single time. The chain uses TRBV19 and TRBJ2-7; TRBD2 agrees at 10 bases. From germline, CDR1 is LNHDA and CDR2 SQIVND (reference sequence). The J segment lost 2 bases and the V segment lost 6 bases, leaving 7 bases of the junction unmatched. This CDR3 spans 15 amino acids. CDR3: CASRRASGSPYEQYF. The DNA for the CDR3 is TGTGCCAGTAGACGAGCTAGCGGGAGTCCCTACGAGCAGTACTTC.

The genes are TRBV7-8 and TRBJ2-2; D may be TRBD2 (5 bases). The CDR3 runs to 13 residues. The V end lost 5 bases, the J end lost 5 bases, and 9 bases lay between the germline ends. In germline, CDR1 is SGHVS, CDR2 FQNEAQ. In DNA form, the CDR3 reads TGTGCCAGCAGCCCCGGGGTGACCGGGGAGCTGTTTTTT. Its translation is CASSPGVTGELFF.

The rearrangement uses TRBV19 and TRBJ2-7; perhaps TRBD2 as D (6 bases). This CDR3 comprises 14 residues. V dropped 4 bases and J dropped 2 bases, with 12 bases sitting between them. Germline CDR1 reads LNHDA; CDR2 reads SQIVND (reference sequence). CDR3 loop: CASSSSRLAYEQYF. CDR3 DNA: TGTGCCAGTAGTAGCAGCAGACTAGCCTACGAGCAGTACTTC. The whole variable domain, filled in from reference TRBV19 and TRBJ2-7, reads DGGITQSPKYLFRKEGQNVTLSCEQNLNHDAMYWYRQDPGQGLRLIYYSQIVNDFQKGDIAEGYSVSREKKESFPLTVTSAQKNPTAFYLCASSSSRLAYEQYFGPGTRLTVT.

The chain joins TRBV7-9 to TRBJ2-7; tentatively, D is TRBD2 (6 bases). The germline V and J ends were trimmed by 3 bases and 6 bases, with 18 bases remaining between them. The germline V gene encodes CDR1 SEHNR and CDR2 FQNEAQ (reference sequence). The CDR3 covers 15 residues. CDR3 in DNA: TGTGCCAGCAGCTTCTTGGGCGGCGGGACGGGCGAGCAGTACTTC. This codes for CASSFLGGGTGEQYF.

This chain joins TRBV11-2 and TRBJ1-1; D perhaps matches TRBD1 (5 bases). There are 17 residues in the CDR3. Trimming removed 6 bases at V and 3 bases at J, with 23 bases between. The V gene's germline CDR1 is SGHAT and CDR2 FQNNGV. The CDR3 loop is CASSNSGGVSSDTEAFF. CDR3 DNA: TGTGCCAGCAGTAACTCGGGAGGGGTATCGAGCGACACTGAAGCTTTCTTT.

The table lists this clone with a count of one. The gene calls are TRBV5-8 and TRBJ1-5; tentatively, D is TRBD1 (5 bases). The germline gives CDR1 SGHTS, CDR2 YDEGEE. The CDR3 is made up of 15 amino acids. V lost 2 bases to trimming and J lost 4 bases, with 13 bases between them. DNA of the CDR3: TGTGCCAGCAGCTTTGCGTCGACAGCGAATCAGCCCCAGCATTTT. This gives the protein CASSFASTANQPQHF. Together with reference TRBV5-8 and TRBJ1-5, the CDR3 gives the full variable domain: EAGVTQSPTHLIKTRGQQATLRCSPISGHTSVYWYQQALGLGLQFLLWYDEGEERNRGNFPPRFSGRQFPNYSSELNVNALELEDSALYLCASSFASTANQPQHFGDGTRLSIL.

The V gene is TRBV2, the J gene TRBJ2-7, with D perhaps TRBD2 (6 bases). V dropped 7 bases and J dropped 5 bases, with 18 bases sitting between them. Germline-derived CDR1 and CDR2 are SNHLY and FYNNEI. The CDR3 totals 14 residues. The CDR3 loop reads CASIRWEAGDEQYF. CDR3 DNA sequence: TGTGCCAGCATTAGATGGGAGGCCGGGGACGAGCAGTACTTC.

The V call is TRBV18, the J call TRBJ1-1; D is ambiguous. Trimming stripped 1 base from V and 1 base from J, with 10 bases between. Germline CDR1 and CDR2: KGHSH and LQKENI. The CDR3 sequence is 15 residues long. CDR3 DNA sequence: TGTGCCAGCTCACCACTCGGGTCTAAGAACACTGAAGCTTTCTTT. Protein sequence: CASSPLGSKNTEAFF.

The chain uses TRBV4-1 and TRBJ2-1; 11 nucleotides line up with TRBD2. Germline CDR1 is MGHRA and CDR2 is YSYEKL. Unmatched junction bases numbered 5, after V lost 4 bases and J lost 6 bases. This CDR3 is built from 15 residues. The CDR3 DNA reads as TGCGCCAGCAGCCCCAACGGACTAGCGGGCAATGAGCAGTTCTTC. It translates to CASSPNGLAGNEQFF.

The V call is TRBV19, the J call TRBJ2-2; 7 bases map to TRBD1. V gave up 2 bases and J gave up 4 bases; unmatched junction bases: 7. The CDR3 totals 16 residues. The germline CDR1 and CDR2 sequences are LNHDA and SQIVND (reference sequence). The CDR3, as DNA: TGTGCCAGTAGTATACTGACAGGGCCGGGCACCGGGGAGCTGTTTTTT. Its translation: CASSILTGPGTGELFF.

V and J are TRBV7-9 and TRBJ2-7, with D uncertain. The CDR3 runs to 11 residues. From germline, CDR1 is SEHNR and CDR2 FQNEAQ (reference sequence). Between the trimmed V and J ends, which lost 5 bases and 3 bases, there was a span of 5 bases. The CDR3 protein is CASSRLYEQYF. The CDR3 coding sequence is TGTGCCAGCAGCCGTCTCTACGAGCAGTACTTC.

This chain joins TRBV7-9 and TRBJ2-7; a weak D match, TRBD2 (5 bases). Trimming took 6 bases from V and 7 from J, leaving 10 bases between them. In germline, CDR1 is SEHNR, CDR2 FQNEAQ (reference sequence). The CDR3 covers 11 residues. CDR3 in DNA: TGTGCCAGCAGGCTAGCTGGGGAGCAGTACTTC. Translating it yields CASRLAGEQYF.

This clone is termed medium-sized. The CDR3 loop is CASSRGAEQPQHF. CDR3 coding DNA: TGTGCCAGCAGCCGGGGGGCAGAGCAGCCCCAGCATTTT. The V and J genes are TRBV6-1 and TRBJ1-5, with D possibly TRBD1 on 6 matching bases. V was cut by 6 bases and J by 7 bases, with 13 bases left in between. In germline, CDR1 is MNHNS, CDR2 SASEGT. This CDR3 has 13 residues.

This chain links TRBV27 with TRBJ1-1, with D hard to call. Germline V gives CDR1 MNHEY, CDR2 SMNVEV (reference sequence). The CDR3 length is 14 residues. V lost 3 bases and J lost 1, with 9 bases in between. CDR3 sequence reads: CASSLERRNTEAFF. CDR3 DNA sequence: TGTGCCAGCAGTTTGGAGAGACGGAACACTGAAGCTTTCTTT.

The V gene is TRBV18, the J gene TRBJ1-1; tentatively, D is TRBD1 (5 bases). The CDR3 totals 15 residues. Per the germline V gene, CDR1 is KGHSH and CDR2 is LQKENI. The V end was cut by 3 bases, the J end by 5 bases, with 16 bases between. CDR3 loop: CASSPIGGGGTEAFF. The CDR3 DNA reads as TGTGCCAGCTCACCGATCGGGGGGGGAGGGACTGAAGCTTTCTTT.

The chain uses TRBV28 and TRBJ1-4; 7 bases agree with TRBD1. CDR1 is MDHEN and CDR2 is SYDVKM in the germline V gene. With 3 bases clipped from V and 6 bases from J, the junction kept 10 bases outside the gene matches. CDR3 length: 16 residues. The CDR3 nucleotides read TGTGCCAGCAGTTTCCCCCCGACAGGGCGTGATGAAAAACTGTTTTTT. Protein: CASSFPPTGRDEKLFF.